This passage covers 23 T cell receptor beta chains from one sample sequenced in a study of blood T cells in healthy people across ages. Using a J-beta primer mix together with a sample-barcoded 5' primer, a second PCR was run for roughly 7 to 11 cycles. TCRdb redid the calling of the 5' RACE reads with MiXCR, one entry per CDR3 protein. The data hold approximately 400,000 distinct CDR3 sequences, with 45% to 60% observed a single time. Sequencing used blood. Receptors were obtained from a man in his sixties in good health.

J is TRBJ2-5 and V is TRBV7-2, with TRBD1 identical over 8 bases. CDR1 and CDR2 from the germline V gene are SGHTA and FQGNSA. The CDR3 is 15 residues long. V was clipped by 4 bases and J by 11 bases; unmatched bases: 15. The CDR3 loop reads CASSSQGQGGYVQYF. The CDR3 nucleotides are TGTGCCAGCAGCTCCCAAGGACAGGGAGGCTACGTGCAGTACTTC.

This clonotype showed up just a few times. V and J are TRBV12-3 or TRBV12-4 and TRBJ2-6; 7 bases are shared with TRBD1. The CDR3 is 17 amino acids. V was pared by 2 bases and J by 0 bases, with 4 bases of the junction left unmatched. CDR3 sequence: CASSLRTGNSGANVLTF. DNA of the CDR3: TGTGCCAGCAGTTTACGGACAGGCAACTCTGGGGCCAACGTCCTGACTTTC.

The chain is built from TRBV12-3 or TRBV12-4 and TRBJ2-1; D uncertain. The V gene lost 3 bases and the J gene lost 8 bases, with 5 bases spanning the gap. The CDR3 extends over 11 amino acids. CDR3 coding DNA: TGTGCCAGCAGTTTGAAGTATGAGCAGTTCTTC. Translation gives CASSLKYEQFF.

In this sample, this clonotype turned up a few times. V is TRBV5-1 and J is TRBJ2-1; no firm D call. The CDR3 contains 14 residues. Germline CDR1 reads SGHRS; CDR2 reads YFSETQ. The V end was cut by 0 bases, the J end by 8 bases, with 12 bases between. The CDR3 region has the DNA TGCGCCAGCAGCTTGGGTCTGGGATACGATGAGCAGTTCTTC. This sequence encodes CASSLGLGYDEQFF.

This clonotype was seen more than once but under ten times. The chain joins TRBV9 to TRBJ1-1, with D perhaps TRBD1 (5 bases). Trimming removed 0 bases from V and 0 bases from J, with 9 bases in between. The CDR3 is made up of 15 amino acids. The germline gives CDR1 SGDLS, CDR2 YYNGEE. The CDR3 region has the DNA TGTGCCAGCAGCGTAGCGACAGACGTGAACACTGAAGCTTTCTTT. Its translation: CASSVATDVNTEAFF.

This chain uses TRBV10-2 with TRBJ2-4; 7 bases map to TRBD2. Trimming at V came to 1 base and at J to 0 bases, leaving 6 bases not matched to a gene. The CDR3 has 17 amino acids. Germline values: CDR1 WSHSY, CDR2 SAAADI. The CDR3 protein is CASSEWAGGLAKNIQYF. The CDR3 coding sequence is TGCGCCAGCAGTGAGTGGGCCGGGGGGTTAGCCAAAAACATTCAGTACTTC.

This chain connects TRBV3-1 to TRBJ2-3; D ambiguous. Germline-derived CDR1 and CDR2 are LGHDT and YNNKEL (reference sequence). V lost 1 base and J 1 base, leaving 9 bases between the germline ends. This CDR3 has 15 amino acids. CDR3 in DNA: TGTGCCAGCAGCCAAGGGGATTGGGGCACAGATACGCAGTATTTT. Protein product: CASSQGDWGTDTQYF.

The V gene is TRBV6-5, the J gene TRBJ2-3; maybe TRBD1 (5 bases). V dropped 6 bases and J dropped 1 base, with 8 bases sitting between them. The CDR3 covers 13 residues. Germline values: CDR1 MNHEY, CDR2 SVGAGI. The CDR3 sequence is CASRGAGTDTQYF. CDR3 nucleotides: TGTGCCAGCAGAGGGGCGGGCACAGATACGCAGTATTTT.

V usage is TRBV30 and J usage is TRBJ2-7; 7 nucleotides align to TRBD1. The germline V gene encodes CDR1 GTSNPN and CDR2 SVGIG (reference sequence). V was clipped by 3 bases and J by 6 bases; unmatched bases: 2. The CDR3 spans 11 residues. Here the CDR3 reads CAWRTGIEQYF. The CDR3 nucleotides read TGTGCCTGGAGGACAGGGATCGAGCAGTACTTC.

The CDR3 DNA reads TGTGCCAGCAGCGTGGGGCTAGCGGTAGAGACCCAGTACTTC. Translated: CASSVGLAVETQYF. The rearrangement links TRBV7-9 to TRBJ2-5; TRBD2 matches 7 bases. Losses at the gene ends were 5 bases for V and 4 bases for J; bases not matched to a gene: 7. The CDR3 runs to 14 residues. CDR1 is SEHNR and CDR2 is FQNEAQ in the germline V gene (reference sequence).

The chain employs TRBV11-2 and TRBJ2-3; D not certain. Trimming pared 1 base from V and 6 bases from J, leaving 8 bases between. The CDR3 loop spans 13 amino acids. The germline gives CDR1 SGHAT, CDR2 FQNNGV. CDR3 amino acids: CASSLGSKDTQYF. The CDR3 region has the DNA TGTGCCAGCAGCTTAGGATCGAAGGATACGCAGTATTTT.

A single count supports this clonotype. V and J are TRBV10-3 and TRBJ1-1; TRBD1 might be the D (6 bases). The V end lost 6 bases, the J end lost 6 bases, and 11 bases lay between the germline ends. This CDR3 contains 12 residues. The germline V gene encodes CDR1 ENHRY and CDR2 SYGVKD. The CDR3 coding sequence is TGTGCCATCAGCTCCAACAGGGCTGAAGCTTTCTTT. Protein: CAISSNRAEAFF.

The CDR3 loop is CASSQDGTEETQYF. DNA of the CDR3: TGCGCCAGCAGCCAAGATGGGACGGAAGAGACCCAGTACTTC. J is TRBJ2-4 and V is TRBV4-1; D is perhaps TRBD1 or TRBD2 (5 bases each). The J call may be mistaken, given a closer DNA end match to TRBJ2-5. CDR1 is MGHRA, CDR2 YSYEKL, per germline. The CDR3 is 14 residues long.

This clonotype was seen only a few times. A much larger clone is a single base away; this may be a read error. V and J are TRBV20-1 and TRBJ2-7; 9 positions match TRBD1. Germline CDR1 and CDR2: DFQATT and SNEGSKA (reference sequence). The CDR3 contains 16 residues. Unmatched junction bases numbered 12, after V lost 3 bases and J lost 3 bases. CDR3 loop: CSASPRGQGIHYEQYF. The CDR3, as DNA: TGCAGTGCTAGTCCCCGAGGACAGGGGATACACTACGAGCAGTACTTC.

A single count supports this clonotype. This sequence joins TRBV5-1 and TRBJ2-4, with TRBD2 matching over 7 bases. With the DNA end fitting TRBJ2-7 better, the J assignment may be wrong. CDR3 length equals 14 residues. Germline loops: CDR1 SGHRS, CDR2 YFSETQ. CDR3 region: CASSWGGASYEQYF. CDR3 coding DNA: TGCGCCAGCAGCTGGGGGGGAGCCTCCTACGAGCAGTACTTC.

Concerning this clonotype: An end of the junction differs from the germline gene, which may be a read error. J is TRBJ2-3 and V is TRBV7-2; D possibly corresponds to TRBD2 (6 bases). CDR3 length equals 14 residues. Germline CDR1 and CDR2: SGHTA and FQGNSA. Written as DNA, the CDR3 is TGTGCCTGCAGCTTAAGTCCGGGAGCAGATACGCAGTATTTT. Amino acid sequence: CACSLSPGADTQYF.

The chain combines TRBV12-3 or TRBV12-4 with TRBJ2-1, with 7 nucleotides matching TRBD1. J lost 8 bases, V lost 0 bases, and 7 bases had no gene match. The CDR3 totals 15 residues. The CDR3 DNA reads TGTGCCAGCAGTTTAGCAGGGGGCGGAATGGATGAGCAGTTCTTC. Amino acids: CASSLAGGGMDEQFF.

This rearrangement joins TRBV28 to TRBJ2-1, with D maybe TRBD1 (5 bases). The better agreement between TRBJ2-7 and the DNA end casts doubt on the J call. Germline loops: CDR1 MDHEN, CDR2 SYDVKM. The CDR3 runs to 14 residues. The CDR3 bases are TGTGCCAGCAGTTTGCACAGGACGACTTACGAGCAGTACTTC. This gives the protein CASSLHRTTYEQYF.

This sequence joins TRBV20-1 and TRBJ2-3, with TRBD1 matching 8 bases. V shed 5 bases, J shed 2 bases, and the junction held 9 bases outside the gene matches. The CDR3 has 15 amino acids. CDR1 DFQATT and CDR2 SNEGSKA come from the germline V gene (reference sequence). CDR3 DNA: TGCAGTGCTCCGGTAACCAGGGGGCTCACAGATACGCAGTATTTT. Amino acids: CSAPVTRGLTDTQYF.

V is TRBV6-2 or TRBV6-3 and J is TRBJ2-3, with D perhaps TRBD2 (5 bases). The CDR3 covers 17 residues. Germline V gives CDR1 MNHEY, CDR2 SVGEGT. Trimming stripped 3 bases from V and 5 bases from J, with 21 bases between. The CDR3 sequence is CASSYPPADVSRDTQYF. The CDR3 DNA reads as TGTGCCAGCAGTTATCCCCCAGCGGACGTCTCTAGAGATACGCAGTATTTT.

The rearrangement links TRBV20-1 to TRBJ2-7; 8 bases map to TRBD2. The V gene's germline CDR1 is DFQATT and CDR2 SNEGSKA (reference sequence). The CDR3 has 14 residues. V shed 6 bases and J 4 bases; nucleotides not matched to a gene: 11. The CDR3 sequence is CSAHDGTRVYEQYF. The CDR3 coding sequence is TGCAGTGCCCACGACGGGACTAGGGTATACGAGCAGTACTTC.

The chain couples TRBV29-1 to TRBJ2-7; D is perhaps TRBD1 (5 bases). Germline V gene data show CDR1 as SQVTM and CDR2 as ANQGSEA. This CDR3 spans 12 amino acids. Trimming stripped 5 bases from V and 4 bases from J, with 12 bases between. CDR3 sequence: CSVSDRLYEQYF. CDR3 nucleotide sequence: TGCAGCGTTTCCGACAGACTTTACGAGCAGTACTTC.

This chain uses TRBV27 with TRBJ2-1, with a weak D call TRBD2 (6 bases). Trimming shortened V by 4 bases and J by 5 bases, and 18 bases separated the two germline ends. CDR1 and CDR2 (germline): MNHEY, SMNVEV (reference sequence). The CDR3 loop spans 16 amino acids. CDR3 nucleotide sequence: TGTGCCAGCAGTTCACTCACTAGCTTGTTTGACAATGAGCAGTTCTTC. This translates into CASSSLTSLFDNEQFF.